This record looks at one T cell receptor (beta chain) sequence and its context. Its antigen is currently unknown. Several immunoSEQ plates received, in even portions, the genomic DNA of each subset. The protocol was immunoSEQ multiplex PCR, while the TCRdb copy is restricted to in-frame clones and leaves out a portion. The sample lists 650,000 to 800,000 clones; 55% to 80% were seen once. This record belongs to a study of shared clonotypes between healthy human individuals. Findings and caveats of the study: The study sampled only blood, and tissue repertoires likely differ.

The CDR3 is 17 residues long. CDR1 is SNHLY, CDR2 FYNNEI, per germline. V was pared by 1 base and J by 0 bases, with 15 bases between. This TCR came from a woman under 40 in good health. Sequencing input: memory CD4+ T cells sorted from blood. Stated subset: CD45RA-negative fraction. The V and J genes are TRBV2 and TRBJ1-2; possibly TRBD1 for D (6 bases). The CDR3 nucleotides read TGTGCCAGCAGTGAAGGGACAGTCATTTTAGCTAACTATGGCTACACCTTC. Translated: CASSEGTVILANYGYTF.